The 21 T cell receptor beta chains reported below all come from one sample, sequenced in a study of T cells after yellow fever vaccination (dated by TCRdb to the late 2010s). Read against the paper, the sample's treatment or condition label means: live attenuated yellow fever vaccine strain. Libraries were prepared through 5' RACE. TCRdb lists the instrument as Illumina NovaSeq 6000. The public reads were reprocessed in TCRdb via fastp at Q25 and MiXCR, keeping in-frame beta chains. CDR3 protein duplicates are merged, each entry listing the most common genes and DNA. In this sample the table shows about 250,000 distinct CDR3 sequences, roughly 3.5% of which occur a single time. Together, the top ten hold about 20% of the sample. The sample consisted of PBMCs, taken 15 days after the yellow fever booster vaccination. The receptors derive from a man between 18 and 35 years old who received the YFV17D yellow fever vaccine.

This clonotype was recorded many times. The chain joins TRBV5-6 to TRBJ1-6, with 9 bases identical to TRBD1. Germline V gene data show CDR1 as SGHDT and CDR2 as YYEEEE. The length of the CDR3 is 16 residues. Trimming removed 4 bases from V and 6 bases from J; junction bases left unmatched: 8. CDR3 DNA sequence: TGTGCCAGCAGCCAAGGGACAGGGATGGTTAATTCACCCCTCCACTTT. This gives the protein CASSQGTGMVNSPLHF. The full variable domain, completed using reference TRBV5-6 and TRBJ1-6, is DAGVTQSPTHLIKTRGQQVTLRCSPKSGHDTVSWYQQALGQGPQFIFQYYEEEERQRGNFPDRFSGHQFPNYSSELNVNALLLGDSALYLCASSQGTGMVNSPLHFGNGTRLTVT.

This clonotype was found a few times. The V and J genes are TRBV28 and TRBJ2-7; D is ambiguous. The CDR3 totals 12 residues. Germline V gene data show CDR1 as MDHEN and CDR2 as SYDVKM. With 4 bases removed from V and 3 bases from J, the gap between germline ends came to 7 bases. The CDR3 sequence: CASSSTNYEQYV. The CDR3 coding sequence is TGTGCCAGCAGTTCGACAAACTACGAGCAGTACGTC.

This clonotype occurred many times. The rearrangement joins TRBV6-4 to TRBJ2-7; D is tentatively TRBD1 or TRBD2 (5 bases each). Trimming left V 1 base short and J 0 bases short, with 7 bases between. CDR3 length: 14 residues. Germline CDR1 is MRHNA and CDR2 is SNTAGT. CDR3 sequence reads: CASSDWDHSYEQYV. In DNA form, the CDR3 reads TGTGCCAGCAGTGACTGGGACCACTCCTACGAGCAGTACGTC.

This clonotype was seen many times. The chain joins TRBV6-1 to TRBJ2-5, with D possibly called TRBD1 or TRBD2 (6 bases each). Trimming cost V 2 bases and J 5 bases, with 9 bases left between them. The germline V gene encodes CDR1 MNHNS and CDR2 SASEGT. The CDR3 is 13 residues long. The CDR3 region is CASSELGGETQYF. The CDR3 DNA follows: TGTGCCAGCAGTGAATTGGGGGGCGAGACCCAGTACTTC.

This clonotype was counted ten times or more. V and J are TRBV18 and TRBJ2-4, with 13 bases matching TRBD2. The CDR3 has 16 residues. The trim removed 2 bases at V and 9 bases at J, leaving 7 bases unmatched. Germline V gene lookup returns CDR1 KGHSH and CDR2 LQKENI. CDR3 sequence (DNA): TGTGCCAGCTCACCAGCGACTAGCGGGGGGTATAGCATTCAGTACTTC. Protein: CASSPATSGGYSIQYF.

The table lists this clonotype with many counts. The CDR3 reads CASSLVQGGDTQYF. The CDR3 region has the DNA TGTGCCAGCAGCTTAGTCCAAGGGGGAGATACGCAGTATTTT. The chain uses TRBV7-2 and TRBJ2-3; D perhaps matches TRBD1 (6 bases). The CDR3 totals 14 residues. CDR1 is SGHTA and CDR2 is FQGNSA in the germline V gene. Trimming shortened V by 1 base and J by 5 bases, and 10 bases separated the two germline ends.

Note on this clonotype: Its ends do not fully match the called genes, so a read error is possible. The chain recombines TRBV4-1 with TRBJ2-1, with 9 bases matching TRBD1. Germline V CDR1 and CDR2: MGHRA, YSYEKL. The CDR3 runs to 14 residues. This chain's CDR3 is CASSPDRGYNEQLF. The CDR3 coding sequence is TGCGCCAGCAGCCCGGACAGGGGCTACAATGAGCAGTTATTC.

The chain couples TRBV29-1 to TRBJ2-5; 7 bases fit TRBD2. The V gene end was trimmed by 4 bases and the J gene end by 2 bases; junction bases not matched to a gene: 4. This CDR3 spans 13 amino acids. The germline gives CDR1 SQVTM, CDR2 ANQGSEA. The DNA for the CDR3 is TGCAGCGTTGCGAGCGGGGTACAAGAGACCCAGTACTTC. Translation gives CSVASGVQETQYF.

This clonotype was counted at least ten times. The rearrangement uses TRBV4-1 and TRBJ2-3; 8 positions agree with TRBD2. The CDR3 totals 15 residues. J lost 8 bases, V lost 0 bases, and 7 bases had no gene match. Germline V lookup: CDR1 MGHRA, CDR2 YSYEKL. The chain's CDR3 is CASSQDRDGTSTQYF. CDR3 DNA: TGCGCCAGCAGCCAAGATCGGGACGGGACTAGTACGCAGTATTTT.

This clonotype has ten or more counts. The genes are TRBV20-1 and TRBJ2-7; TRBD1 might be the D (6 bases). Germline CDR1 reads DFQATT; CDR2 reads SNEGSKA (reference sequence). V was cut by 5 bases and J by 5 bases, with 13 bases left in between. The CDR3 covers 12 residues. The CDR3, as DNA: TGCAGTGCTTCGCCACAGGGAAACGAGCAGTACTTC. Protein sequence: CSASPQGNEQYF.

This clonotype came up many times. The rearrangement uses TRBV6-2 or TRBV6-3 and TRBJ2-7; D call uncertain. This CDR3 comprises 12 residues. Germline CDR1 reads MNHEY; CDR2 reads SVGEGT. The germline V and J ends were trimmed by 6 bases and 7 bases, with 13 bases remaining between them. CDR3 bases: TGTGCCAGCAGAACTGATCGGACGGAGCAGTACGTC. It is translated as CASRTDRTEQYV.

This clonotype was observed many times. The CDR3 nucleotides are TGTGCCAGCAGCTTAGTATCGGGTGGTGAGCAGTTCTTC. It translates to CASSLVSGGEQFF. The V gene is TRBV7-9, the J gene TRBJ2-1; D not resolved. V lost 1 base to trimming and J lost 9 bases, with 10 bases between them. Germline lookup yields CDR1 SEHNR and CDR2 FQNEAQ (reference sequence). The CDR3 covers 13 residues. The whole variable domain, remainder taken from reference TRBV7-9 and TRBJ2-1, is DTGVSQNPRHKITKRGQNVTFRCDPISEHNRLYWYRQTLGQGPEFLTYFQNEAQLEKSRLLSDRFSAERPKGSFSTLEIQRTEQGDSAMYLCASSLVSGGEQFFGPGTRLTVL.

This clonotype occurred many times. This chain joins TRBV30 and TRBJ2-5; 8 nucleotides match TRBD2. The CDR3 loop spans 14 amino acids. Germline CDR1 GTSNPN, CDR2 SVGIG (reference sequence). Germline trimming cut 2 bases from V and 4 bases from J; bases unmatched to any gene: 6. CDR3 coding DNA: TGTGCCTGGAGTTTTAGCGGGGCCTCAGAGACCCAGTACTTC. Protein: CAWSFSGASETQYF.

This clonotype appeared many times. This chain uses TRBV7-2 with TRBJ2-2; 10 positions match TRBD2. Germline CDR1 reads SGHTA; CDR2 reads FQGNSA. With V trimmed by 4 bases and J by 4 bases, 9 bases remained unmatched. The CDR3 covers 17 residues. DNA for the CDR3: TGTGCCAGCAGCTCTCAGCGGGGGGGCCGAGGCACCGGGGAGCTGTTTTTT. Residues: CASSSQRGGRGTGELFF.

The table lists this clonotype with many counts. The chain is built from TRBV5-1 and TRBJ1-3; D perhaps matches TRBD1 (6 bases). The germline V gene has CDR1 SGHRS and CDR2 YFSETQ. The CDR3 totals 15 residues. V lost 5 bases and J lost 1, with 13 bases in between. The CDR3 DNA follows: TGCGCCAGCAGTTTGACAGGACCGTCTGGAAACACCATATATTTT. Translating gives CASSLTGPSGNTIYF.

Only a few counts were recorded for this clonotype. The rearrangement links TRBV30 to TRBJ2-1, with 7 bases identical to TRBD2. This CDR3 contains 12 residues. CDR1 and CDR2 from the germline V gene are GTSNPN and SVGIG (reference sequence). The J segment lost 16 bases and the V segment lost 5 bases, leaving 14 bases of the junction unmatched. The CDR3 nucleotides read TGTGCCTGGCTCCCTGGGGGGGGAAGGTTTTTCTTC. Protein: CAWLPGGGRFFF.

This clonotype was seen at least ten times. The chain combines TRBV5-1 with TRBJ2-1, with 13 bases identical to TRBD2. The trim removed 3 bases at V and 2 bases at J, leaving 2 bases unmatched. The CDR3 sequence is 16 residues long. Germline V lookup: CDR1 SGHRS, CDR2 YFSETQ. CDR3 in DNA: TGCGCCAGCAGCTCAGGGACTAGCGGGGCCTACAATGAGCAGTTCTTC. Translation gives CASSSGTSGAYNEQFF.

In the case of this clonotype: A much more abundant neighbour one base away suggests this may be a read error. V usage is TRBV4-2 and J usage is TRBJ2-7; 7 bases map to TRBD1. The CDR3 consists of 14 residues. CDR1 and CDR2 (germline): LGHNA, YNFKEQ. This CDR3 is CARSQLTGRYEQYF. CDR3 bases: TGTGCCAGAAGCCAACTGACAGGGCGCTACGAGCAGTACTTC.

This clonotype was picked up many times. An end of the junction does not agree with germline; a read error may underlie this. The chain uses TRBV7-7 and TRBJ2-5; TRBD2 might be the D (6 bases). CDR1 and CDR2 (germline): SSHAT, FNYEAQ (reference sequence). The CDR3 loop spans 13 amino acids. The CDR3 DNA follows: TGTGCTAGCAGCGCGGGGACCGGGGAGACCCAGTACTTC. It translates to CASSAGTGETQYF.

This clonotype was seen many times. The chain is built from TRBV20-1 and TRBJ1-5; 8 bases align to TRBD1. Germline CDR1 DFQATT, CDR2 SNEGSKA (reference sequence). Trimming removed 4 bases from V and 6 bases from J; junction bases left unmatched: 8. The CDR3 length is 14 residues. The DNA of the CDR3 is TGCAGTGCTAAGGTGACAGGGGCAGCTCAGCCCCAGCATTTT. Amino acid sequence: CSAKVTGAAQPQHF.

This clonotype was counted at least ten times. The gene calls are TRBV7-3 and TRBJ2-1; D may be TRBD2 (5 bases). The V end lost 2 bases, the J end lost 2 bases, and 19 bases lay between the germline ends. The CDR3 length is 18 residues. In germline, CDR1 is SGHTA, CDR2 FQGTGA. In DNA form, the CDR3 reads TGTGCCAGCAGCTTACTTCCACCGAGACTCGGGGCCTACAATGAGCAGTTCTTC. Residues: CASSLLPPRLGAYNEQFF. Based on the CDR3 plus reference TRBV7-3 and TRBJ2-1, the full variable domain is GAGVSQTPSNKVTEKGKYVELRCDPISGHTALYWYRQSLGQGPEFLIYFQGTGAADDSGLPNDRFFAVRPEGSVSTLKIQRTERGDSAVYLCASSLLPPRLGAYNEQFFGPGTRLTVL.